These 21 T cell receptor beta chains originate from one sample sequenced in a study of blood T cell repertoires in COVID-19. Data came from immunoSEQ multiplex PCR; TCRdb stores just in-frame clones and leaves some out. The sample holds around 220,000 clones, roughly nine tenths seen once. The sequenced material came from peripheral blood. The receptors stem from a woman aged 45-59 years with COVID-19, enrolled during active disease.

The rearrangement joins TRBV5-6 to TRBJ2-5; 10 positions match TRBD1. The CDR3 extends over 15 amino acids. Germline CDR1 reads SGHDT; CDR2 reads YYEEEE. Trimming cost V 5 bases and J 4 bases; bases outside gene matches: 8. CDR3 nucleotides: TGTGCCAGCAGGGCGGACAGGGGGTTTCGAGAGACCCAGTACTTC. Protein product: CASRADRGFRETQYF.

The chain uses TRBV18 and TRBJ2-3; weak D call: TRBD2 (7 bases). V was pared by 3 bases and J by 0 bases, with 13 bases between. This CDR3 is built from 16 residues. CDR1 is KGHSH and CDR2 is LQKENI in the germline V gene. CDR3 sequence: CASSPRGGQSTDTQYF. The DNA for the CDR3 is TGTGCCAGCTCACCGAGGGGGGGCCAGAGCACAGATACGCAGTATTTT.

This chain links TRBV11-3 with TRBJ2-7; D perhaps matches TRBD2 (5 bases). Germline CDR1 and CDR2: SGHNT and YENEEA. With 5 bases removed from V and 2 bases from J, the gap between germline ends came to 16 bases. There are 15 residues in the CDR3. CDR3 loop: CASSSTLGDAYEQYF. CDR3 DNA sequence: TGTGCCAGCAGCAGTACCTTGGGAGACGCCTACGAGCAGTACTTC.

The chain carries TRBV27 and TRBJ1-2; D is possibly TRBD1 (5 bases). Germline CDR1 and CDR2: MNHEY and SMNVEV (reference sequence). V was shortened by 2 bases and J by 3 bases, with 10 bases between the two germline ends. The CDR3 loop spans 14 amino acids. The CDR3 loop reads CASSLNGRDYGYTF. CDR3 bases: TGTGCCAGCAGTTTAAACGGCAGGGACTATGGCTACACCTTC.

The rearrangement joins TRBV15 to TRBJ2-5; TRBD2 might be the D (5 bases). Germline-derived CDR1 and CDR2 are LNHNV and YYDKDF (reference sequence). CDR3 length: 13 amino acids. V shed 0 bases and J shed 5 bases, with 7 bases lying between them. The CDR3 DNA reads as TGTGCCACCAGCAGAGATCGGAGGGAGACCCAGTACTTC. The encoded protein is CATSRDRRETQYF.

V is TRBV28 and J is TRBJ1-1, with D maybe TRBD1 (5 bases). The CDR3 has 15 residues. Looked up from germline, CDR1 is MDHEN and CDR2 is SYDVKM. Trimming removed 0 bases from V and 1 base from J, with 9 bases in between. The CDR3 DNA sequence: TGTGCCAGCAGTTTATGGGGAGGGGCGAACACTGAAGCTTTCTTT. It is translated as CASSLWGGANTEAFF. Combining the CDR3 with reference TRBV28 and TRBJ1-1 gives the whole variable domain DVKVTQSSRYLVKRTGEKVFLECVQDMDHENMFWYRQDPGLGLRLIYFSYDVKMKEKGDIPEGYSVSREKKERFSLILESASTNQTSMYLCASSLWGGANTEAFFGQGTRLTVV.

The table lists this clone with many counts. CDR3 coding DNA: TGTGCCTGGAGCTCCCTAACCGGGATCCAGAACACTGAAGCTTTCTTT. This gives the protein CAWSSLTGIQNTEAFF. V is TRBV30 and J is TRBJ1-1; D unclear. The ends were cut back, 3 bases at V and 1 base at J, with 18 bases in the middle. The CDR3 totals 16 residues. Germline V gene data show CDR1 as GTSNPN and CDR2 as SVGIG (reference sequence). Supplemented by reference TRBV30 and TRBJ1-1, the full variable domain reads SQTIHQWPATLVQPVGSPLSLECTVEGTSNPNLYWYRQAAGRGLQLLFYSVGIGQISSEVPQNLSASRPQDRQFILSSKKLLLSDSGFYLCAWSSLTGIQNTEAFFGQGTRLTVV.

This chain joins TRBV3-1 (or the pseudogene TRBV3-2) and TRBJ2-3; the match to TRBD2 covers 7 bases. In germline, CDR1 is LGHDT, CDR2 YNNKEL (reference sequence). With 0 bases clipped from V and 4 bases from J, the junction kept 1 base outside the gene matches. The CDR3 is 14 amino acids. The CDR3 loop reads CASSQDAGADTQYF. CDR3 nucleotide sequence: TGTGCCAGCAGCCAAGATGCGGGGGCAGATACGCAGTATTTT.

The V gene is TRBV7-8, the J gene TRBJ1-2, with TRBD1 matching over 7 bases. The length of the CDR3 is 15 residues. V dropped 5 bases and J dropped 3; count of bases not matched to a gene: 9. Germline V gene data show CDR1 as SGHVS and CDR2 as FQNEAQ. The CDR3, as DNA: TGTGCCAGCAGCGCCCGGACAGGCGGTTACTATGGCTACACCTTC. It encodes CASSARTGGYYGYTF.

This CDR3 is CASSPDRDEKLFF. Here the CDR3 DNA reads TGTGCCAGCTCCCCGGACAGGGACGAAAAACTGTTTTTT. The chain employs TRBV18 and TRBJ1-4, with 8 positions matching TRBD1. V gave up 6 bases and J gave up 8 bases; unmatched junction bases: 5. Germline V gene lookup returns CDR1 KGHSH and CDR2 LQKENI. CDR3 length equals 13 residues.

The V and J genes are TRBV11-3 and TRBJ1-1; perhaps TRBD1 as D (6 bases). The CDR3 has 15 amino acids. The germline V gene encodes CDR1 SGHNT and CDR2 YENEEA. V lost 0 bases, J lost 6 bases, and 14 bases lay in between. The CDR3 reads CASSLDSTGSSEAFF. The DNA for the CDR3 is TGTGCCAGCAGCTTAGATTCTACAGGGTCCTCTGAAGCTTTCTTT. The full variable domain, its missing parts supplied by reference TRBV11-3 and TRBJ1-1, is EAGVVQSPRYKIIEKKQPVAFWCNPISGHNTLYWYLQNLGQGPELLIRYENEEAVDDSQLPKDRFSAERLKGVDSTLKIQPAELGDSAVYLCASSLDSTGSSEAFFGQGTRLTVV.

This chain uses TRBV6-2 or TRBV6-3 with TRBJ1-2; no clear D. Looked up from germline, CDR1 is MNHEY and CDR2 is SVGEGT. The V and J ends lost 5 bases and 0 bases respectively, with 10 bases between them. CDR3 length: 14 amino acids. Here the CDR3 DNA reads TGTGCCAGCAGTACCTCCGGGACTAACTATGGCTACACCTTC. This translates into CASSTSGTNYGYTF.

The rearrangement links TRBV19 to TRBJ2-2; 11 bases agree with TRBD2. This CDR3 contains 16 residues. V was clipped by 6 bases and J by 2 bases; unmatched bases: 5. Germline CDR1 and CDR2: LNHDA and SQIVND (reference sequence). CDR3 sequence (DNA): TGTGCCAGTAGCCGACTAGCGGGGATTAACACCGGGGAGCTGTTTTTT. Translation: CASSRLAGINTGELFF.

The V call is TRBV12-5, the J call TRBJ2-7, with no clear D. Between the trimmed V and J ends, which lost 2 bases and 3 bases, there was a span of 8 bases. The CDR3 sequence is 13 residues long. Germline V gene lookup returns CDR1 LGHNT and CDR2 FRNRAP. Here the CDR3 reads CASGLITYYEQYV. The CDR3 bases are TGTGCTAGTGGTTTGATAACCTACTACGAGCAGTACGTC.

V gene TRBV18 combines with J gene TRBJ2-2; 8 nucleotides agree with TRBD2. The CDR3 runs 13 residues. J gave up 7 bases and V 5 bases, and 3 bases lay outside the gene matches. Germline values: CDR1 KGHSH, CDR2 LQKENI. In nucleotides, the CDR3 is TGTGCCAGCTCAGGACTAGCCGACGGGGAGCTGTTTTTT. Protein product: CASSGLADGELFF.

The rearrangement joins TRBV11-2 to TRBJ2-7; D possibly corresponds to TRBD1 (5 bases). The CDR3 is made up of 14 amino acids. The V end lost 3 bases, the J end lost 2 bases, and 11 bases lay between the germline ends. Per germline, CDR1 SGHAT and CDR2 FQNNGV. As DNA, the CDR3 is TGTGCCAGCAGCTTCGGGCAGGGCCCCTACGAGCAGTACGTC. It is translated as CASSFGQGPYEQYV.

This chain joins TRBV7-2 and TRBJ2-3; the match to TRBD2 covers 15 bases. Germline V gene lookup returns CDR1 SGHTA and CDR2 FQGNSA. The CDR3 loop spans 17 amino acids. Unmatched junction bases numbered 5, after V lost 4 bases and J lost 3 bases. The CDR3 protein is CASSSRTSGGGTDTQYF. For the CDR3, the DNA is TGTGCCAGCAGCTCCCGGACTAGCGGGGGGGGGACAGATACGCAGTATTTT. The full variable domain, with the rest looked up from reference TRBV7-2 and TRBJ2-3, is GAGVSQSPSNKVTEKGKDVELRCDPISGHTALYWYRQSLGQGLEFLIYFQGNSAPDKSGLPSDRFSAERTGGSVSTLTIQRTQQEDSAVYLCASSSRTSGGGTDTQYFGPGTRLTVL.

This chain links TRBV4-3 with TRBJ1-1, with D unclear. The ends were cut back, 4 bases at V and 5 bases at J, with 14 bases in the middle. The CDR3 runs 14 residues. Per the germline V gene, CDR1 is LGHNA and CDR2 is YSLEER. The CDR3 reads CASSLPHAGTEAFF. As DNA, the CDR3 is TGCGCCAGCAGCCTACCCCACGCGGGTACTGAAGCTTTCTTT.

V and J are TRBV5-8 and TRBJ1-1, with 7 positions matching TRBD1. The CDR3 runs to 13 residues. Germline CDR1 is SGHTS and CDR2 is YDEGEE. The junction had 4 bases not matched to a gene; V was cut back by 1 base and J by 7 bases. The CDR3 is CASSLNRGSEAFF. CDR3 in DNA: TGTGCCAGCAGCTTGAACAGGGGAAGTGAAGCTTTCTTT.

V is TRBV28 and J is TRBJ1-2; D is ambiguous. Germline values: CDR1 MDHEN, CDR2 SYDVKM. The CDR3 runs 14 residues. Trimming took off 7 bases at V and 0 bases at J, with 12 bases between the two ends. In DNA form, the CDR3 reads TGTGCCAGCAAACGGGTAATGCCTAACTATGGCTACACCTTC. Protein product: CASKRVMPNYGYTF.

This chain uses TRBV6-2 or TRBV6-3 with TRBJ1-1; D not certain. From germline, CDR1 is MNHEY and CDR2 SVGEGT. With 0 bases removed from V and 8 bases from J, the gap between germline ends came to 13 bases. CDR3 size: 14 residues. CDR3 coding DNA: TGTGCCAGCAGTTACTCGAAGGTGGGGAGGGAAGCTTTCTTT. Protein: CASSYSKVGREAFF.